What follows is one T cell receptor (beta chain) and its context. CDR3 length: 15 amino acids. The junction had 3 bases not matched to a gene; V was cut back by 5 bases and J by 1 base. Germline assignment: CDR1 MGHRA and CDR2 YSYEKL. TCRdb analysed the RACE reads with MiXCR anew, one entry per CDR3 protein. In the table there are around 100,000 distinct CDR3 sequences, 9.5% to 12% of which are singletons. The data originate from a study of human T cells and chemical hapten exposure. Noted time point: patch test 1, 2 weeks after DPC sensitization. The treatment denotes: therapeutic diphenylcyclopropenone sensitization with weekly scalp DPC.

The genes are TRBV4-1 and TRBJ2-7, with TRBD2 identical over 12 bases. The sequence was obtained from a woman aged 40 to 55 with alopecia areata. Some clones in this sample may be carry-over from other donors' samples. The source material was whole blood, sampled in connection with sensitization to the hapten diphenylcyclopropenone (DPC). The chain's CDR3 is CASSKGLAGSYEQYF. CDR3 coding DNA: TGCGCCAGCAGCAAGGGACTAGCGGGTTCCTACGAGCAGTACTTC.